This T cell receptor beta chain was recovered during a study of technical replicates of blood from a handful of donors. Method: immunoSEQ multiplex PCR; TCRdb's copy keeps in-frame clones and lacks some. The repertoire includes tens of thousands of clones, 95% to 98% of them detected once, and roughly 0.2% sits in the top ten. The CDR3 is 11 residues long. Trimming cost V 4 bases and J 8 bases, with 9 bases left between them. The germline V gene has CDR1 SGHDT and CDR2 YYEEEE. Sequenced material: T cells isolated from PBMCs. The chain links TRBV5-6 to TRBJ1-2; D gene uncertain. The clonotype originates from a human donor in good health. CDR3 coding DNA: TGTGCCAGCAGCGTAGGCAGGGGCTACACCTTC. Residues: CASSVGRGYTF.